This T cell receptor (beta chain) was sequenced during a study of Ad26.COV2.S vaccination and SARS-CoV-2 variants. Study-level information: Donor got 5x10^10 or 1x10^11 viral particles of Ad26.COV2.S.

Study-level findings and limits: TCR breadth and depth analyses may have underestimated total T cell responses. Vaccine and placebo recipients had similar non-spike TCR breadth.

Profiling relied on immunoSEQ multiplex PCR, and the TCRdb table lists in-frame clones only, not all of them. The sample holds around 450,000 clones; about 91% are singletons and the top ten take 2.5% to 3%. From germline, CDR1 is MDHEN and CDR2 SYDVKM. This CDR3 spans 13 amino acids. V lost 1 base and J 3 bases, leaving 7 bases between the germline ends. Noted treatment: around 19 received Ad26.COV2.S at low or high dose, single or two shots; roughly 5 received placebo; per-sample allocation not given. Each sample was drawn 63 days after the first injection (of vaccine or placebo). An Ad26 vector that expressed Wuhan-strain SARS-CoV-2 spike constituted the vaccine. The table lists this clone with a few counts. Its antigen is undetermined.

This specimen consisted of peripheral blood, obtained in a trial of Ad26.COV2.S vaccine versus placebo. The rearrangement joins TRBV28 to TRBJ2-7; D is unclear. This sequence was found in a person aged 18 to 65 who received the Ad26.COV2.S COVID-19 vaccine or a placebo. This CDR3 reads CASSLSQNYEQYF. CDR3 DNA sequence: TGTGCCAGCAGTTTATCCCAGAACTACGAGCAGTACTTC.